The 21 T cell receptor beta chains below were found in one sample sequenced in a study of cytomegalovirus exposure and HLA in healthy donors. PCR employed 60 Vbeta and 13 Jbeta primers. Produced via immunoSEQ multiplex PCR; TCRdb's table is partial and in-frame only. The table lists tens of thousands of clones, 65% of them singletons, with approximately 21% in the top ten. Material for sequencing was PBMCs. The receptors come from a woman aged 50 to 65 in good health and CMV-seropositive.

The genes are TRBV28 and TRBJ1-2, with TRBD1 matching over 11 bases. The V gene end was trimmed by 11 bases and the J gene end by 8 bases; junction bases not matched to a gene: 10. This CDR3 contains 13 residues. Germline CDR1 MDHEN, CDR2 SYDVKM. CDR3 region: CAGGGQGAIGYTF. As DNA, the CDR3 is TGTGCCGGAGGAGGACAGGGGGCGATCGGCTACACCTTC.

In its sample, this clone was seen once. The CDR3 protein is CASREPLGDTQYF. The CDR3 DNA reads as TGCGCCAGCAGAGAGCCACTCGGAGATACGCAGTATTTT. The chain employs TRBV5-1 and TRBJ2-3, with unresolved D. Trimming took off 5 bases at V and 5 bases at J, with 12 bases between the two ends. The CDR3 runs 13 residues. Germline values: CDR1 SGHRS, CDR2 YFSETQ.

This chain connects TRBV7-9 to TRBJ1-4, with D unresolved. Germline assignment: CDR1 SEHNR and CDR2 FQNEAQ (reference sequence). Trimming removed 5 bases from V and 0 bases from J, with 4 bases in between. This CDR3 region has 13 residues. CDR3 DNA sequence: TGTGCCAGCAGCCCATCAACTAATGAAAAACTGTTTTTT. Protein: CASSPSTNEKLFF.

The chain carries TRBV14 and TRBJ1-1; D is unclear. This CDR3 region has 13 residues. Trimming shortened V by 5 bases and J by 0 bases, and 7 bases separated the two germline ends. From germline, CDR1 is SGHDN and CDR2 FVKESK. The CDR3 is CASSITMNTEAFF. The CDR3 DNA sequence: TGTGCCAGCAGCATTACTATGAACACTGAAGCTTTCTTT.

The chain uses TRBV30 and TRBJ1-6; TRBD1 aligns across 9 bases. The ends lost 2 bases at V and 7 bases at J; junction bases unmatched: 3. Germline V gene sequence: CDR1 GTSNPN, CDR2 SVGIG (reference sequence). The CDR3 is 14 residues long. The DNA of the CDR3 is TGTGCCTGGAGTAGGGGACAGGGAAATTCACCCCTCCACTTT. Translating it yields CAWSRGQGNSPLHF.

The chain uses TRBV5-6 and TRBJ2-3; possible D gene TRBD2, 7 bases. V was trimmed by 1 base and J by 0 bases, leaving 12 bases between them. This CDR3 comprises 16 residues. Germline V gene data show CDR1 as SGHDT and CDR2 as YYEEEE. The CDR3 DNA is TGTGCCAGCAGCTTGAGGGGGGGTTATAGCACAGATACGCAGTATTTT. Its protein product is CASSLRGGYSTDTQYF.

This chain connects TRBV2 to TRBJ1-3; D is unclear. Germline V gene lookup returns CDR1 SNHLY and CDR2 FYNNEI. The V end lost 3 bases, the J end lost 0 bases, and 9 bases lay between the germline ends. This CDR3 has 15 amino acids. CDR3 in amino acids: CASSDSRGSGNTIYF. DNA of the CDR3: TGTGCCAGCAGTGACTCGCGGGGCTCTGGAAACACCATATATTTT.

This clone is a singleton in its sample. The rearrangement links TRBV7-2 to TRBJ1-2; 7 positions agree with TRBD1. The CDR3 is 17 residues long. Germline V gives CDR1 SGHTA, CDR2 FQGNSA. V shed 1 base, J shed 4 bases, and the junction held 12 bases outside the gene matches. For the CDR3, the DNA is TGTGCCAGCAGCTTAGTGGTGGGAGGACAGGACACCTATGGCTACACCTTC. Translation: CASSLVVGGQDTYGYTF.

This chain joins TRBV27 and TRBJ2-7; tentatively, D is TRBD1 (6 bases). Germline CDR1 and CDR2: MNHEY and SMNVEV (reference sequence). The CDR3 extends over 13 amino acids. The V end was cut by 3 bases, the J end by 4 bases, with 10 bases between. The CDR3 here is CASSFEDRYEQYF. Here the CDR3 DNA reads TGTGCCAGCAGTTTCGAGGACAGATACGAGCAGTACTTC.

This clone was recorded a few times. V is TRBV11-2 and J is TRBJ1-6; 7 nucleotides agree with TRBD1. V shed 5 bases, J shed 11 bases, and the junction held 3 bases outside the gene matches. The germline gives CDR1 SGHAT, CDR2 FQNNGV. The CDR3 has 12 amino acids. The CDR3 bases are TGTGCCAGCAGCCAGGGGGTTGCACCCCTCCACTTT. Its protein product is CASSQGVAPLHF.

V usage is TRBV2 and J usage is TRBJ2-1; the D is unclear. Germline-derived CDR1 and CDR2 are SNHLY and FYNNEI. The ends were cut back, 2 bases at V and 5 bases at J, with 4 bases in the middle. This CDR3 has 12 amino acids. The DNA for the CDR3 is TGTGCCAGCAGTGAAACAGACAATGAGCAGTTCTTC. Translated, it gives CASSETDNEQFF.

This rearrangement joins TRBV7-9 to TRBJ2-1, with 12 bases aligning to TRBD2. The CDR3 is 16 amino acids. The germline V gene encodes CDR1 SEHNR and CDR2 FQNEAQ (reference sequence). Germline trimming cut 3 bases from V and 6 bases from J; bases unmatched to any gene: 6. For the CDR3, the DNA is TGTGCCAGCAGCTTCCCCACGGGACTAGCGGGCAATGAGCAGTTCTTC. It specifies CASSFPTGLAGNEQFF.

The gene calls are TRBV29-1 and TRBJ2-5; possible D gene TRBD2, 6 bases. The germline gives CDR1 SQVTM, CDR2 ANQGSEA. Trimming removed 6 bases at V and 1 base at J, with 15 bases between. The CDR3 has 14 residues. DNA of the CDR3: TGCAGCGTCCTGGGACTTCCCCCCCAAGAGACCCAGTACTTC. The encoded protein is CSVLGLPPQETQYF.

This clone turned up a few times. The chain links TRBV9 to TRBJ1-3, with D tentatively TRBD1 (5 bases). CDR3 length: 16 residues. With 0 bases removed from V and 1 base from J, the gap between germline ends came to 11 bases. Germline V gene sequence: CDR1 SGDLS, CDR2 YYNGEE. The DNA of the CDR3 is TGTGCCAGCAGCGTAGGGGCAGGGACTTCTGGAAACACCATATATTTT. Translation: CASSVGAGTSGNTIYF.

The CDR3 DNA follows: TGTGCCAGCAGCTCCGGGACAGGGGTTATCTCCTACGAGCAGTACTTC. It encodes CASSSGTGVISYEQYF. The chain is built from TRBV11-2 and TRBJ2-7; 10 nucleotides line up with TRBD1. CDR1 SGHAT and CDR2 FQNNGV come from the germline V gene. The trim removed 4 bases at V and 0 bases at J, leaving 6 bases unmatched. There are 16 residues in the CDR3. The whole variable domain, filled in from reference TRBV11-2 and TRBJ2-7, reads EAGVAQSPRYKIIEKRQSVAFWCNPISGHATLYWYQQILGQGPKLLIQFQNNGVVDDSQLPKDRFSAERLKGVDSTLKIQPAKLEDSAVYLCASSSGTGVISYEQYFGPGTRLTVT.

Comments on this clone: One base separates it from a far larger clone, so it is likely a read error. V and J are TRBV4-1 and TRBJ2-5; the D gene is possibly TRBD2 (6 bases). Trimming took off 4 bases at V and 5 bases at J, with 17 bases between the two ends. This CDR3 is 15 amino acids long. Germline V gene data show CDR1 as MGHRA and CDR2 as YSYEKL. The CDR3 region is CASSPSGDPLETQYF. The CDR3, as DNA: TGCGCCAGCAGCCCCTCGGGGGACCCACTGGAGACCCAGTACTTC.

This clone was seen a single time. The chain links TRBV28 to TRBJ1-2; 8 bases fit TRBD1. V shed 5 bases, J shed 2 bases, and the junction held 4 bases outside the gene matches. The CDR3 spans 14 residues. Germline-derived CDR1 and CDR2 are MDHEN and SYDVKM. In nucleotides, the CDR3 is TGTGCCAGCAGTGACCCAGGGGGCAACTATGGCTACACCTTC. It encodes CASSDPGGNYGYTF.

V and J are TRBV5-1 and TRBJ2-3; tentatively, D is TRBD1 (5 bases). The V end lost 0 bases, the J end lost 3 bases, and 8 bases lay between the germline ends. The germline V gene has CDR1 SGHRS and CDR2 YFSETQ. The CDR3 length is 14 residues. The CDR3 nucleotides are TGCGCCAGCAGCTTGGGGGGCCTTACAGATACGCAGTATTTT. Protein sequence: CASSLGGLTDTQYF. The full variable domain, with the rest looked up from reference TRBV5-1 and TRBJ2-3, is KAGVTQTPRYLIKTRGQQVTLSCSPISGHRSVSWYQQTPGQGLQFLFEYFSETQRNKGNFPGRFSGRQFSNSRSEMNVSTLELGDSALYLCASSLGGLTDTQYFGPGTRLTVL.

This clone came up once. This chain connects TRBV9 to TRBJ1-2, with 7 bases lining up with TRBD1. Looked up from germline, CDR1 is SGDLS and CDR2 is YYNGEE. Unmatched junction bases numbered 11, after V lost 5 bases and J lost 4 bases. CDR3 size: 15 residues. As DNA, the CDR3 is TGTGCCAGCAGTGAAGGAACCGGGACAGCCTATGGCTACACCTTC. Residues: CASSEGTGTAYGYTF.

This clone was observed a few times. The chain combines TRBV7-9 with TRBJ2-7, with 7 nucleotides matching TRBD2. CDR3 length: 14 residues. The trim removed 5 bases at V and 0 bases at J, leaving 4 bases unmatched. The germline CDR1 and CDR2 sequences are SEHNR and FQNEAQ (reference sequence). CDR3 amino acids: CASSTGTTSYEQYF. The CDR3 DNA sequence: TGTGCCAGCAGCACCGGGACTACCTCCTACGAGCAGTACTTC.

The V gene is TRBV29-1, the J gene TRBJ2-5, with 15 bases lining up with TRBD2. The CDR3 runs 13 residues. Trimming at V came to 6 bases and at J to 9 bases, leaving 5 bases not matched to a gene. Germline-derived CDR1 and CDR2 are SQVTM and ANQGSEA. This CDR3 is CSVLGLAGGPQYF. The CDR3 DNA is TGCAGCGTCCTAGGACTAGCGGGGGGGCCCCAGTACTTC.